This passage covers 17 T cell receptor beta chains from one sample sequenced in a study of neurological immune-mediated disorders. Using its own MiXCR run on the 5' RACE reads, TCRdb lists one record per CDR3 protein. The table lists approximately 50,000 distinct CDR3 sequences, around a tenth of them singletons. Sequenced sample: PBMCs. These receptor sequences come from a man aged 65 to 79 with HTLV-1-associated myelopathy (HAM/TSP).

This clonotype came up many times. The chain employs TRBV18 and TRBJ1-5; 12 nucleotides match TRBD1. The CDR3 consists of 17 residues. Unmatched junction bases numbered 11, after V lost 4 bases and J lost 7 bases. Germline V gene data show CDR1 as KGHSH and CDR2 as LQKENI. The DNA of the CDR3 is TGTGCCAGCTCACGAACAAAAACCGGGACAGGGGGCCAGCCCCAGCATTTT. Translated: CASSRTKTGTGGQPQHF.

At least ten counts were recorded for this clonotype. V is TRBV5-1 and J is TRBJ1-5; weak D call: TRBD1 (5 bases). V was clipped by 0 bases and J by 7 bases, with 8 bases between them. The CDR3 is made up of 13 amino acids. Germline loops: CDR1 SGHRS, CDR2 YFSETQ. The CDR3, as DNA: TGCGCCAGCAGCTTGGGGGGGGAGCAGCCCCAGCATTTT. Amino acids: CASSLGGEQPQHF.

This clonotype was seen many times. The V gene is TRBV2, the J gene TRBJ2-1; 7 bases are a match to TRBD1. Germline lookup yields CDR1 SNHLY and CDR2 FYNNEI. The ends lost 5 bases at V and 4 bases at J; junction bases unmatched: 8. The CDR3 sequence is 15 residues long. The CDR3 is CASSKQGPEYNEQFF. The CDR3 nucleotides read TGTGCCAGCAGTAAACAGGGGCCGGAATACAATGAGCAGTTCTTC.

This clonotype was observed many times. The DNA of the CDR3 is TGCAGTGCTAGTTCTCGCCAGCGTAGCAATCAGCCCCAGCATTTT. The encoded protein is CSASSRQRSNQPQHF. The chain joins TRBV20-1 to TRBJ1-5; D unresolved. Germline lookup yields CDR1 DFQATT and CDR2 SNEGSKA (reference sequence). CDR3 length equals 15 residues. V lost 3 bases and J 0 bases, leaving 12 bases between the germline ends.

This clonotype was counted ten times or more. The DNA for the CDR3 is TGTGCCAGCAGTTTCCGGCGGGAGAAGGGATACAATGAGCAGTTCTTC. It translates to CASSFRREKGYNEQFF. The chain is built from TRBV12-3 or TRBV12-4 and TRBJ2-1; 7 nucleotides match TRBD2. V lost 3 bases and J lost 4; bases outside the gene matches: 9. CDR3 length: 16 amino acids.

This clonotype was counted many times. The rearrangement uses TRBV7-8 and TRBJ2-7; the D is unclear. Germline assignment: CDR1 SGHVS and CDR2 FQNEAQ. The CDR3 loop spans 11 amino acids. V lost 3 bases, J lost 5 bases, and 5 bases lay in between. The CDR3 DNA reads as TGTGCCAGCAGCTTCCTGGACGAGCAGTACTTC. Translation: CASSFLDEQYF.

Points on this clonotype: A clone one base away is much larger, so this may be a read error. DNA of the CDR3: TGCAGTGCTAGTGAATGGGACAGGGGGGATAAGCCCCAGCATTTT. Translated: CSASEWDRGDKPQHF. The chain couples TRBV20-1 to TRBJ1-5; 11 nucleotides match TRBD1. Trimming cost V 3 bases and J 8 bases; bases outside gene matches: 9. The CDR3 covers 15 residues. Germline V gene data show CDR1 as DFQATT and CDR2 as SNEGSKA (reference sequence).

This clonotype turned up a few times. The rearrangement joins TRBV7-2 to TRBJ2-7, with D possibly being TRBD1 (7 bases). The CDR3 has 15 residues. CDR1 and CDR2 from the germline V gene are SGHTA and FQGNSA. Trimming took off 0 bases at V and 6 bases at J, with 15 bases between the two ends. The CDR3 sequence is CASSLARTGGGEQYF. The CDR3 DNA sequence: TGTGCCAGCAGCTTAGCTCGGACAGGAGGGGGCGAGCAGTACTTC.

Within the sample, this clonotype is medium-sized. V usage is TRBV7-2 and J usage is TRBJ2-2; D is undetermined. V lost 3 bases, J lost 5 bases, and 13 bases lay in between. Looked up from germline, CDR1 is SGHTA and CDR2 is FQGNSA. The length of the CDR3 is 15 residues. This CDR3 is CASSFKGRETGELFF. CDR3 sequence (DNA): TGTGCCAGCAGCTTCAAGGGCCGAGAGACCGGGGAGCTGTTTTTT.

This clonotype has a count of ten or more. This chain joins TRBV4-2 and TRBJ2-3, with a tentative D call TRBD1 (5 bases). The germline gives CDR1 LGHNA, CDR2 YNFKEQ. Trimming removed 0 bases at V and 10 bases at J, with 11 bases between. The CDR3 consists of 13 residues. CDR3 loop: CASSQDMLGAQYF. The DNA for the CDR3 is TGTGCCAGCAGCCAAGATATGCTAGGGGCGCAGTATTTT.

This clonotype was detected ten times or more. The gene calls are TRBV4-1 and TRBJ2-5, with 10 bases lining up with TRBD1. The CDR3 covers 14 residues. Per the germline V gene, CDR1 is MGHRA and CDR2 is YSYEKL. Trimming cost V 4 bases and J 2 bases; bases outside gene matches: 1. This CDR3 reads CASSPGQGQETQYF. The CDR3, as DNA: TGCGCCAGCAGCCCGGGACAGGGGCAAGAGACCCAGTACTTC.

This clonotype was counted many times. The chain has TRBV7-9 and TRBJ2-5, with 7 bases fitting TRBD2. J was trimmed by 5 bases and V by 4 bases; bases with no gene match: 16. From germline, CDR1 is SEHNR and CDR2 FQNEAQ (reference sequence). The CDR3 sequence is 17 residues long. The CDR3 protein is CASSSLGPAGMRETQYF. CDR3 DNA sequence: TGTGCCAGCAGCTCCCTTGGACCAGCGGGAATGAGGGAGACCCAGTACTTC. The full variable domain, its missing parts supplied by reference TRBV7-9 and TRBJ2-5, is DTGVSQNPRHKITKRGQNVTFRCDPISEHNRLYWYRQTLGQGPEFLTYFQNEAQLEKSRLLSDRFSAERPKGSFSTLEIQRTEQGDSAMYLCASSSLGPAGMRETQYFGPGTRLLVL.

Many counts were recorded for this clonotype. The J gene is TRBJ2-1, the V gene TRBV18; D not resolved. V was pared by 2 bases and J by 6 bases, with 11 bases between. Germline V gene sequence: CDR1 KGHSH, CDR2 LQKENI. The CDR3 runs to 14 residues. CDR3 residues: CASSPERLGNEQFF. In DNA form, the CDR3 reads TGTGCCAGCTCACCAGAGAGACTCGGCAATGAGCAGTTCTTC.

Ten or more counts support this clonotype. The chain has TRBV20-1 and TRBJ1-1; D is unclear. V lost 3 bases and J 1 base, leaving 15 bases between the germline ends. The CDR3 is 15 amino acids. Germline V lookup: CDR1 DFQATT, CDR2 SNEGSKA (reference sequence). Here the CDR3 reads CSASLFVSKNTEAFF. The CDR3 region has the DNA TGCAGTGCTAGCCTCTTCGTTTCGAAGAACACTGAAGCTTTCTTT.

This clonotype was found many times. CDR3 in DNA: TGTGCCAGCAGCTTAGAGGCAGGGACCTACGAGCAGTACTTC. It is translated as CASSLEAGTYEQYF. The chain employs TRBV7-9 and TRBJ2-7; D may be TRBD1 (5 bases). This CDR3 contains 14 residues. The germline V gene encodes CDR1 SEHNR and CDR2 FQNEAQ (reference sequence). V shed 1 base and J shed 2 bases, with 9 bases lying between them.

There are a few counts of this clonotype. The gene calls are TRBV6-2 or TRBV6-3 and TRBJ2-1; 10 bases line up with TRBD2. The V and J ends lost 5 bases and 10 bases, in that order; junction bases with no gene match: 8. The CDR3 consists of 14 residues. Germline V CDR1 and CDR2: MNHEY, SVGEGT. This CDR3 is CASSPSGRGGEQFF. The CDR3 DNA sequence: TGTGCCAGCAGTCCTAGCGGGAGAGGTGGCGAGCAGTTCTTC.

This clonotype was found many times. The chain uses TRBV12-3 or TRBV12-4 and TRBJ2-7, with 7 bases identical to TRBD2. The V gene end was trimmed by 1 base and the J gene end by 4 bases; junction bases not matched to a gene: 7. This CDR3 is built from 15 residues. CDR3 loop: CASSLDGLVGYEQYF. CDR3 DNA sequence: TGTGCCAGCAGTTTAGATGGACTAGTGGGGTACGAGCAGTACTTC.